Following are 4 T cell receptor beta chains from one sample sequenced in a study of cytomegalovirus exposure and HLA in healthy donors. PCR primers comprised 60 Vbeta and 13 Jbeta primers. Assay: immunoSEQ multiplex PCR; the TCRdb copy retains only in-frame clones and omits some. The data contain around 130,000 clones, about 79% of them singletons. The sample was PBMCs. The receptors come from a man between 18 and 35 years old in good health and CMV-seronegative.

The V and J genes are TRBV30 and TRBJ1-5; a weak D match, TRBD1 (6 bases). Trimming pared 1 base from V and 7 bases from J, leaving 20 bases between. Germline V CDR1 and CDR2: GTSNPN, SVGIG (reference sequence). The CDR3 covers 16 residues. The CDR3 DNA is TGTGCCTGGAGTGCCGCCAGGGGTCCTCACAGGCAGCCCCAGCATTTT. Amino acids: CAWSAARGPHRQPQHF. The full variable domain, rest sourced from reference TRBV30 and TRBJ1-5, is SQTIHQWPATLVQPVGSPLSLECTVEGTSNPNLYWYRQAAGRGLQLLFYSVGIGQISSEVPQNLSASRPQDRQFILSSKKLLLSDSGFYLCAWSAARGPHRQPQHFGDGTRLSIL.

The V gene is TRBV6-1, the J gene TRBJ2-7; D is uncertain. This CDR3 has 13 residues. Germline V gene lookup returns CDR1 MNHNS and CDR2 SASEGT. Trimming took off 1 base at V and 2 bases at J, with 6 bases between the two ends. Here the CDR3 reads CASSEGATYEQYF. CDR3 nucleotide sequence: TGTGCCAGCAGTGAAGGGGCAACCTACGAGCAGTACTTC.

The gene calls are TRBV27 and TRBJ2-3; 7 nucleotides align to TRBD1. The CDR3 contains 14 residues. Trimming cost V 6 bases and J 2 bases; bases outside gene matches: 5. CDR1 and CDR2 from the germline V gene are MNHEY and SMNVEV (reference sequence). CDR3 nucleotide sequence: TGTGCCAGCAGGCTGACAGGGAACACAGATACGCAGTATTTT. Amino acids: CASRLTGNTDTQYF.

J is TRBJ2-3 and V is TRBV28, with 8 bases matching TRBD2. This CDR3 has 15 residues. Germline assignment: CDR1 MDHEN and CDR2 SYDVKM. J gave up 4 bases and V 6 bases, and 9 bases lay outside the gene matches. CDR3 in amino acids: CASRLAGTTADTQYF. The CDR3 coding sequence is TGTGCCAGCAGGTTAGCGGGAACAACCGCAGATACGCAGTATTTT.